The 15 T cell receptor beta chains reported below all come from one sample, sequenced in a study of breast tumors, draining lymph nodes, adjacent tissues. The lymph nodes were axillary draining lymph nodes from breast cancer patients. TCRdb re-derived calls from the multiplex PCR reads in MiXCR, one entry per CDR3 protein. The repertoire holds roughly 110,000 distinct CDR3 sequences, with less than 40% as singletons. The sample consisted of axillary lymph node tissue. Receptors originate from a female donor with breast cancer. Some clones in this sample may be carry-over from other donors' samples.

This chain connects TRBV10-1 to TRBJ2-7; 15 bases align to TRBD2. V gave up 9 bases and J gave up 0 bases; unmatched junction bases: 9. The CDR3 is 17 residues long. From germline, CDR1 is WNHNN and CDR2 SYGVQD (reference sequence). The CDR3: CASYGLAGGGSSYEQYF. DNA of the CDR3: TGCGCCAGTTACGGACTAGCGGGAGGGGGGAGCTCCTACGAGCAGTACTTC.

This clonotype was counted ten times or more. The chain links TRBV5-8 to TRBJ2-3, with D tentatively TRBD2 (6 bases). Trimming removed 3 bases at V and 0 bases at J, with 32 bases between. Germline lookup yields CDR1 SGHTS and CDR2 YDEGEE. The CDR3 has 22 amino acids. CDR3 nucleotides: TGTGCCAGCAGCTCTCCCTTCGACAGCACCCCCGGGACTCACACTAGCACAGATACGCAGTATTTT. Its protein product is CASSSPFDSTPGTHTSTDTQYF.

To note about this clonotype: Lacking the conserved final phenylalanine or tryptophan, this CDR3 likely reflects a read error. The chain couples TRBV11-2 to TRBJ2-1; 7 nucleotides line up with TRBD2. The junction had 8 bases not matched to a gene; V was cut back by 3 bases and J by 6 bases. Germline loops: CDR1 SGHAT, CDR2 FQNNGV. The CDR3 sequence is 15 residues long. The CDR3 nucleotides are TGTGCCAGCAGCTTGGGGGGGACCGGCCTCAATGAGCAGTTCGTC. It specifies CASSLGGTGLNEQFV.

There are many counts of this clonotype. The CDR3 is CASSLAGGVSYNEQFF. CDR3 nucleotides: TGTGCCAGCAGCTTAGCAGGGGGAGTCTCCTACAATGAGCAGTTCTTC. The J gene is TRBJ2-1, the V gene TRBV9; 7 bases match TRBD1. This CDR3 comprises 16 residues. Germline lookup yields CDR1 SGDLS and CDR2 YYNGEE. V dropped 4 bases and J dropped 0; count of bases not matched to a gene: 7.

This clonotype has ten or more counts. CDR3: CAIKGPRRLGSNQPQHF. The DNA for the CDR3 is TGTGCCATCAAGGGACCTAGACGTTTAGGTAGCAATCAGCCCCAGCATTTT. This chain uses TRBV6-1 with TRBJ1-5, with D tentatively TRBD1 (5 bases). This CDR3 region has 17 residues. Germline V lookup: CDR1 MNHNS, CDR2 SASEGT. Trimming removed 10 bases at V and 0 bases at J, with 22 bases between.

The table lists this clonotype with many counts. This chain uses TRBV20-1 with TRBJ2-5; D call uncertain. The CDR3 covers 12 residues. The V and J ends lost 1 base and 3 bases respectively, with 6 bases between them. Per the germline V gene, CDR1 is DFQATT and CDR2 is SNEGSKA (reference sequence). CDR3 in DNA: TGCAGTGCTAGAGCCCTGGAAGAGACCCAGTACTTC. Translating it yields CSARALEETQYF.

This clonotype has ten or more counts. A read error may be the cause here, since a much bigger clone is one base away. V gene TRBV7-7 combines with J gene TRBJ2-5, with D perhaps matching TRBD2 (6 bases). Germline assignment: CDR1 SSHAT and CDR2 FNYEAQ (reference sequence). The CDR3 loop spans 15 amino acids. CDR3 nucleotide sequence: TGTGCTAGCAGCTTTAGGGTAGCGGTCCAAGAGACCCAGCACTTC. This sequence encodes CASSFRVAVQETQHF.

As to this clonotype: Since a much larger clone is just one base distant, this may be a read error. The chain has TRBV28 and TRBJ1-3, with unresolved D. This CDR3 contains 16 residues. Germline V gene sequence: CDR1 MDHEN, CDR2 SYDVKM. This CDR3 is CASSPPGRTSGSTIYF. DNA for the CDR3: TGTGCCAGCAGTCCTCCCGGGCGGACCTCTGGAAGCACCATATATTTT.

There are many counts of this clonotype. This chain connects TRBV11-2 to TRBJ1-6; TRBD1 might be the D (6 bases). From germline, CDR1 is SGHAT and CDR2 FQNNGV. V was trimmed by 5 bases and J by 8 bases, leaving 13 bases between them. The CDR3 is 14 residues long. CDR3 DNA sequence: TGTGCCAGCAGCCGCACAGGGAATGATTCACCCCTCCACTTT. Amino acid sequence: CASSRTGNDSPLHF.

This clonotype has ten or more counts. The chain has TRBV20-1 and TRBJ2-7; D may be TRBD2 (6 bases). This CDR3 contains 16 residues. CDR1 is DFQATT and CDR2 is SNEGSKA in the germline V gene (reference sequence). V shed 2 bases and J shed 1 base, with 18 bases lying between them. The CDR3 DNA reads as TGCAGTGCTAGATTCGGGGGTCTAGACCTTTCCTACGAGCAGTACTTC. This translates into CSARFGGLDLSYEQYF.

Notes on this clonotype: At one boundary the junction diverges from the germline segment, which might be a read error. The chain combines TRBV5-1 with TRBJ2-2; TRBD1 is a possible D gene (6 bases). The V gene's germline CDR1 is SGHRS and CDR2 YFSETQ. The CDR3 is 15 amino acids. The CDR3 sequence: CANSLRQAGAGELLF. The CDR3 nucleotides read TGCGCCAACAGCCTGAGACAGGCGGGCGCCGGGGAGCTGCTTTTT.

There are many counts of this clonotype. V is TRBV18 and J is TRBJ1-5, with 7 positions matching TRBD1. Germline values: CDR1 KGHSH, CDR2 LQKENI. Trimming took 0 bases from V and 7 from J; bases not matched to a gene: 9. The CDR3 extends over 16 amino acids. The CDR3 here is CASSPPGDRNGQPQHF. The CDR3 DNA follows: TGTGCCAGCTCACCACCGGGGGACAGAAACGGGCAGCCCCAGCATTTT.

This rearrangement joins TRBV20-1 to TRBJ2-7, with TRBD1 matching 9 bases. CDR1 is DFQATT, CDR2 SNEGSKA, per germline (reference sequence). Trimming at V came to 2 bases and at J to 6 bases, leaving 11 bases not matched to a gene. The CDR3 is made up of 15 amino acids. The CDR3 region has the DNA TGCAGTGCTAGATTTAACGGACAGGGGACTGGCGAGCAGTACTTC. Translation: CSARFNGQGTGEQYF.

This clonotype was seen at least ten times. The J gene is TRBJ2-3, the V gene TRBV4-3; 8 nucleotides agree with TRBD1. The germline gives CDR1 LGHNA, CDR2 YSLEER. Trimming cost V 1 base and J 5 bases; bases outside gene matches: 5. This CDR3 is 15 amino acids long. The CDR3 sequence: CASSQGGTGKDTQYF. In DNA, the CDR3 is TGCGCCAGCAGCCAAGGAGGGACAGGTAAAGATACGCAGTATTTT.

This clonotype was seen many times. The V gene is TRBV9, the J gene TRBJ1-3; D is possibly TRBD1 (5 bases). This CDR3 contains 13 residues. Germline lookup yields CDR1 SGDLS and CDR2 YYNGEE. V lost 2 bases, J lost 6 bases, and 9 bases lay in between. The CDR3 region has the DNA TGTGCCAGCAGCGTTAGGGGTCAAAACACCATATATTTT. Protein product: CASSVRGQNTIYF.